This T cell receptor (beta chain) is drawn from a study of response to subunit inactivated influenza vaccine. Study-wide points: The authors suggested that few new T cells are recruited per seasonal influenza vaccination.

TCRdb used MiXCR to reprocess the RT-PCR reads, holding one entry per CDR3 protein. The sample records hundreds of thousands of distinct CDR3 sequences, approximately 14% being singletons. This clonotype was seen a handful of times. No antigen is known for it. This CDR3 has 15 residues. V lost 5 bases and J lost 1, with 11 bases in between. Germline V CDR1 and CDR2: ENHRY, SYGVKD. The V and J genes are TRBV10-3 and TRBJ2-2; D is undetermined. This TCR derives from a man aged 45-60 years who received an inactivated influenza vaccine. Sequencing was performed on PBMCs from blood, taken 14 days before vaccination. CDR3 bases: TGTGCCATCAGTCCCGGGCCACAGAACACCGGGGAGCTGTTTTTT. Its protein product is CAISPGPQNTGELFF.